This TCR beta chain was profiled in a study of blood T cell repertoires in COVID-19. Study-wide context: The United States, Italy and Spain provided the acute and convalescent COVID-19 samples.

TCRdb's copy holds only in-frame clones and misses some; the assay was immunoSEQ multiplex PCR. The data hold around 130,000 clones, with about 92% observed a single time. CDR3 length: 14 residues. Germline values: CDR1 KGHDR, CDR2 SFDVKD. Trimming cost V 9 bases and J 1 base, with 12 bases left between them. The material sequenced was peripheral blood. The chain joins TRBV24-1 to TRBJ2-1; TRBD2 is a possible D gene (6 bases). The TCR was taken from a man aged 45-60 years with active COVID-19. The CDR3 region is CATSQAGSYNEQFF. CDR3 coding DNA: TGTGCCACCTCCCAGGCGGGATCCTACAATGAGCAGTTCTTC.